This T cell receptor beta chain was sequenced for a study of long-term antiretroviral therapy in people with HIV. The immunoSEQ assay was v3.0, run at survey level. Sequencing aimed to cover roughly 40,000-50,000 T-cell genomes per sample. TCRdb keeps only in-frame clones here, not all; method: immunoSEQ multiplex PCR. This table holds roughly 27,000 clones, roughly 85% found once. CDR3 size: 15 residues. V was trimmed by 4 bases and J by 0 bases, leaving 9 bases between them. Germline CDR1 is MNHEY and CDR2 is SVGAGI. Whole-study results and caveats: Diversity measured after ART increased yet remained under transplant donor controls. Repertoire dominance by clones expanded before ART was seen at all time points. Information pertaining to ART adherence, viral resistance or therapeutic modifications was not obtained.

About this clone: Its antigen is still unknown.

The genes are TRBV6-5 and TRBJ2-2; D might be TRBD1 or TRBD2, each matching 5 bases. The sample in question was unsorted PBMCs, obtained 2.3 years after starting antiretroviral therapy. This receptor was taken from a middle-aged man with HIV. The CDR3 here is CASSSGPANTGELFF. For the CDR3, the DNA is TGTGCCAGCAGTTCGGGACCCGCGAACACCGGGGAGCTGTTTTTT.